This T cell receptor beta chain was recovered during a study of blood T cells in healthy people across ages. As for this clonotype: A junction end diverges from the germline sequence, so it may reflect a read error.

A second PCR, run for roughly 7 to 12 cycles, used a sample-barcoded 5' primer plus a J-beta primer mix. Each of the cDNA molecules was tagged by a template-switch adaptor with 12 random nucleotides. Each CDR3 protein gets one entry after TCRdb re-called the 5' RACE reads with MiXCR. The sample holds some 760,000 distinct CDR3 sequences, around a quarter seen once. For every donor, a draw yielded 7.5 to 10 milliliters of peripheral blood. CDR1 is SQVTM and CDR2 is ANQGSEA in the germline V gene. This CDR3 is built from 13 residues. These data also formed part of another study, on T cells of mothers and their children. That paper adds: Each mother yielded more than 9.5 million TCR beta CDR3 reads. Each child yielded 2.5 million to 3 million reads.

The receptor comes from a boy younger than 18 in good health. The chain uses TRBV29-1 and TRBJ2-1; 9 bases map to TRBD2. Input material: blood. CDR3 nucleotides: TGCAGCGTTGGGGTAGCGGGAGTCAATAAGCAGTTCTTC. Translating gives CSVGVAGVNKQFF.